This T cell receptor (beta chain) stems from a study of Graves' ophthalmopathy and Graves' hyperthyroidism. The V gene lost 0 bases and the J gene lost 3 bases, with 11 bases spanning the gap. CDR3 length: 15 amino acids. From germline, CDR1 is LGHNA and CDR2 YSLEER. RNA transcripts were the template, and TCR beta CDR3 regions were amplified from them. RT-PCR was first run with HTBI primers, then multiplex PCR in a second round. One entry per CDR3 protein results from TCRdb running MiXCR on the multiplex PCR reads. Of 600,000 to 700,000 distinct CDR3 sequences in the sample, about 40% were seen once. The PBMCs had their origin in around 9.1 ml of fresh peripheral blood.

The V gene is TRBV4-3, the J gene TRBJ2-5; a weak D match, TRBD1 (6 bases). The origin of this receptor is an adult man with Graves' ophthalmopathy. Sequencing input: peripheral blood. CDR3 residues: CASSQDLTGKETQYF. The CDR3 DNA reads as TGCGCCAGCAGCCAAGATTTGACAGGAAAAGAGACCCAGTACTTC.